The present T cell receptor beta chain was sequenced within a study of blood T cell repertoires in COVID-19. In the study overall: Italy, Spain and the United States were the sources of the convalescent and acute COVID-19 samples. Sources were T cells, B-cell-depleted T cells, or PBMCs; the material itself was cDNA or gDNA.

Source study methods: Nucleated cell number was recorded as an estimate derived from reference gene primer amplification. Assay: immunoSEQ multiplex PCR; the TCRdb copy retains only in-frame clones and omits some. V, J and clone size are those of that table, while D and trimming were read from the DNA. Among 40,000 to 45,000 clones listed, around 92% were seen once. CDR3 length: 12 amino acids. Trimming cost V 6 bases and J 6 bases, with 9 bases left between them. CDR1 is MNHNY, CDR2 SVGAGI, per germline (reference sequence). The sequenced sample was peripheral blood. The chain employs TRBV6-6 and TRBJ2-1; D unresolved. The sequence came from a human donor in a cohort sampled during active COVID-19. The CDR3 spells CASRKQPNEQFF. The CDR3, as DNA: TGTGCCAGCAGGAAACAGCCCAATGAGCAGTTCTTC.